This entry is about one T cell receptor beta chain. Its antigen remains unidentified. This record comes from a study of vaccination effects on CD4 cells after COVID-19. Across the study: Samples were taken post-vaccine, and their median timing was 72 days after the second dose.

CD4+ T cells specific for antigen were expanded with viral peptide pools by the ViraFEST assay before sequencing. Following 10 days of culture, CD4+ T cells were isolated. Two-dose BNT162b2 or mRNA-1273 vaccination was given to participants. Two million PBMC were placed in each well, which was supplemented with roughly 10 IU/ml IL-2 and about 10 ug/ml peptides. At days 3 and 7, half of the medium was exchanged for IL-2 medium. CDR3 length: 16 residues. V was shortened by 6 bases and J by 6 bases, with 18 bases between the two germline ends. In germline, CDR1 is SGHTA, CDR2 FQGNSA. Assay used: immunoSEQ multiplex PCR; TCRdb lists only in-frame clones, some missing. The sample holds 17,000 or so clones; about 70% are singletons and the top ten take roughly 9.3%.

V gene TRBV7-2 combines with J gene TRBJ1-6, with D possibly TRBD1 on 5 matching bases. Sequenced material: CD4+ T cells from PBMCs cultured with SARS-CoV-2 spike peptides, taken after COVID-19 vaccination. The receptor was isolated from a human donor who received a COVID-19 vaccine. CDR3 bases: TGTGCCAGCAGACAGGTTGCGAGTATATTTAATTCACCCCTCCACTTT. It is translated as CASRQVASIFNSPLHF.